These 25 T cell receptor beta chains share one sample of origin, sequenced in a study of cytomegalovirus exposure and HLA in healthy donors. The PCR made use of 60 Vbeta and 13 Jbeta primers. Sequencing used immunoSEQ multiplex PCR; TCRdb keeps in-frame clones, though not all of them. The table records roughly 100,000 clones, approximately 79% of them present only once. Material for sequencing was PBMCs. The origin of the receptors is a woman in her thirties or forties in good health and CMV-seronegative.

In DNA form, the CDR3 reads TGTGCCAGCAGTTTATGGATGGACAGGACTACGGAAAAACTGTTTTTT. This codes for CASSLWMDRTTEKLFF. This chain links TRBV28 with TRBJ1-4; 7 bases map to TRBD1. Germline CDR1 MDHEN, CDR2 SYDVKM. With 0 bases clipped from V and 8 bases from J, the junction kept 9 bases outside the gene matches. This CDR3 is 16 amino acids long.

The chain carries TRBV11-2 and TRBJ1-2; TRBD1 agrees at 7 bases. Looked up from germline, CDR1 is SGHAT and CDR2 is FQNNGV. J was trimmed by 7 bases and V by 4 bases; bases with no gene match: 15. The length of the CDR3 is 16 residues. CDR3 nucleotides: TGTGCCAGCAGCTCTTGGGGGATCACAGGGGTTGGTGGCTACACCTTC. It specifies CASSSWGITGVGGYTF. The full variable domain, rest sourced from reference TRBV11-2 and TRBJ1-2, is EAGVAQSPRYKIIEKRQSVAFWCNPISGHATLYWYQQILGQGPKLLIQFQNNGVVDDSQLPKDRFSAERLKGVDSTLKIQPAKLEDSAVYLCASSSWGITGVGGYTFGSGTRLTVV.

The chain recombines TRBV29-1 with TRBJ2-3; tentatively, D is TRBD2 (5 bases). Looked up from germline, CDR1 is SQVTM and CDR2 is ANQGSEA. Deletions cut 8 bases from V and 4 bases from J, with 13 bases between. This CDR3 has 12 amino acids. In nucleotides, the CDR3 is TGCAGCCTCACCGAAGCGGCAGATACGCAGTATTTT. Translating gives CSLTEAADTQYF.

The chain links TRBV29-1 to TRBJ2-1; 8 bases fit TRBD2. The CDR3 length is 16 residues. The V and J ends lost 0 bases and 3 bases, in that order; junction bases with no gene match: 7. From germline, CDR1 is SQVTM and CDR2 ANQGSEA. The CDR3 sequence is CSVEDSGAAGYNEQFF. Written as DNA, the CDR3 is TGCAGCGTTGAAGATAGCGGGGCAGCGGGCTACAATGAGCAGTTCTTC.

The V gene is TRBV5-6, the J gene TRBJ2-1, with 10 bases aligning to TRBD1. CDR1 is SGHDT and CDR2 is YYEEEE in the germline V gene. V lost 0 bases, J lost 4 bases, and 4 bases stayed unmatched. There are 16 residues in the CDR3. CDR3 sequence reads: CASSLGPGQGYNEQFF. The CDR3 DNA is TGTGCCAGCAGCTTGGGACCGGGACAGGGGTACAATGAGCAGTTCTTC.

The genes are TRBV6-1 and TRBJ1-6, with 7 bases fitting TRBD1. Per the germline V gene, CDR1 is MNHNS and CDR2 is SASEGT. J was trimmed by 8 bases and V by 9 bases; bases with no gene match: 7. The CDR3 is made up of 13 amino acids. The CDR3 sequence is CASGQASDSPLHF. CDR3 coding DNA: TGTGCCAGTGGACAGGCCTCGGATTCACCCCTCCACTTT.

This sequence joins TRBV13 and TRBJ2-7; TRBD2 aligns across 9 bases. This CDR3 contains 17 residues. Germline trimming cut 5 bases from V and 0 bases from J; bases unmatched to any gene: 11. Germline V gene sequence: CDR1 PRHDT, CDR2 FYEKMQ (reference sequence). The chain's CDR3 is CASSQIHSGGLSYEQYF. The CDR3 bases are TGTGCCAGCAGCCAGATTCATAGCGGGGGCCTCTCCTACGAGCAGTACTTC.

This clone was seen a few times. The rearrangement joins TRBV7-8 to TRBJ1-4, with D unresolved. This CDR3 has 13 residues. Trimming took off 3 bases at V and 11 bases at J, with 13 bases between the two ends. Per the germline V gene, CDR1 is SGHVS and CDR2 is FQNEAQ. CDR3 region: CASSFGGWEKLFF. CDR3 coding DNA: TGTGCCAGCAGCTTTGGTGGGTGGGAGAAACTGTTTTTT.

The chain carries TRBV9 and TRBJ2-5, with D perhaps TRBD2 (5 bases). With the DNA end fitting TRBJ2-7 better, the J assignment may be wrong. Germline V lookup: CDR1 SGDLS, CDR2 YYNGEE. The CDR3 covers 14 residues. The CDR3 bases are TGTGCCAGCAGCCCCTCGGACGGGATCTACGAGCAGTACTTC. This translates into CASSPSDGIYEQYF.

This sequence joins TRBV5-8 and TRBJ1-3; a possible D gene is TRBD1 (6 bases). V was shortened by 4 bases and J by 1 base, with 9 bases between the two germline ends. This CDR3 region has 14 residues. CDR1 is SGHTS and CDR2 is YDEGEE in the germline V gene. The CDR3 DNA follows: TGTGCCAGCAGCCTCGACAGGTCTGGAAACACCATATATTTT. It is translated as CASSLDRSGNTIYF.

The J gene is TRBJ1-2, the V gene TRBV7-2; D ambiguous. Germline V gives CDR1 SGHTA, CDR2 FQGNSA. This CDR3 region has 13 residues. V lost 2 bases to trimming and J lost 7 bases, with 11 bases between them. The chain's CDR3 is CASSLFQVSGYTF. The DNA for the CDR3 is TGTGCCAGCAGCTTATTTCAGGTTTCTGGCTACACCTTC.

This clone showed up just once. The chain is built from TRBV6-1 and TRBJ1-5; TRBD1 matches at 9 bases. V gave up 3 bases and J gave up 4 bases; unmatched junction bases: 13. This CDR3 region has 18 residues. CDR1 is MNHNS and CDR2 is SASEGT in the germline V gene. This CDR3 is CASSDPSTSQGANQPQHF. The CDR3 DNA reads TGTGCCAGCAGTGACCCCTCTACGTCACAGGGGGCAAATCAGCCCCAGCATTTT.

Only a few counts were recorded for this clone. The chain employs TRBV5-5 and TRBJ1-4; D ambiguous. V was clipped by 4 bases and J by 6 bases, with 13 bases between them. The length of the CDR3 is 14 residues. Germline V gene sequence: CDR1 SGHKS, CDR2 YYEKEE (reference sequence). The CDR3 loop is CASSAGGRDEKLFF. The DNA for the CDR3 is TGTGCCAGCAGCGCAGGAGGGCGGGATGAAAAACTGTTTTTT.

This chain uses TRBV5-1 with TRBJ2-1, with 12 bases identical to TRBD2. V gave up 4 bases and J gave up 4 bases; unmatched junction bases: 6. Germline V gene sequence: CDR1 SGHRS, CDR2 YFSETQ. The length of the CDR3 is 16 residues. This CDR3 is CASSLRTSGMYNEQFF. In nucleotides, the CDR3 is TGCGCCAGCAGCCTGAGGACTAGCGGGATGTACAATGAGCAGTTCTTC.

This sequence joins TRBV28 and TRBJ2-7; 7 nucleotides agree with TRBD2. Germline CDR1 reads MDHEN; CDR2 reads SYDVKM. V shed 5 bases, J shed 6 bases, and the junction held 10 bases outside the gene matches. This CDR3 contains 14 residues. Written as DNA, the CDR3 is TGTGCCAGCAGTCGAGCGGGATTCGGGTGCGAGCAGTACTTC. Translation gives CASSRAGFGCEQYF.

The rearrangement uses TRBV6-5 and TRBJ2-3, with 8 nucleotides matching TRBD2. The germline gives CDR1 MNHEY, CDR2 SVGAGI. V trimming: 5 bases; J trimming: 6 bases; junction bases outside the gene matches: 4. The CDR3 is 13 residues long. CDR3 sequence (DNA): TGTGCCAGCAGTACTCAGCGGGGGGATACGCAGTATTTT. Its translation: CASSTQRGDTQYF.

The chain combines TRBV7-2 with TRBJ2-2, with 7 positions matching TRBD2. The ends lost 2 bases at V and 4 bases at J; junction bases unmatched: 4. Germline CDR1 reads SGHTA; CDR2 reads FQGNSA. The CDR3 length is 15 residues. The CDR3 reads CASSLRLAGTGELFF. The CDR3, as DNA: TGTGCCAGCAGCTTAAGACTAGCAGGCACCGGGGAGCTGTTTTTT.

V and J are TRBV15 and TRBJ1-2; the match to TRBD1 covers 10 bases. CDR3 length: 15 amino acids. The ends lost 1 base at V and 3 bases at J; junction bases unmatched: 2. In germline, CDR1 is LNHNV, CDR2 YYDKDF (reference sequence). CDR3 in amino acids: CATSRGGQGYYGYTF. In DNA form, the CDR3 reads TGTGCCACCAGCAGAGGGGGACAGGGGTACTATGGCTACACCTTC.

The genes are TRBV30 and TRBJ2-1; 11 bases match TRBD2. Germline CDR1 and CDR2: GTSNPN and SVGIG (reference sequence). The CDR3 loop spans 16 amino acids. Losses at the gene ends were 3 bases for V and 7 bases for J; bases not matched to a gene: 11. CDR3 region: CAWSPRPASGGNEQFF. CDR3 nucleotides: TGTGCCTGGAGCCCGCGCCCGGCTAGCGGGGGGAATGAGCAGTTCTTC.

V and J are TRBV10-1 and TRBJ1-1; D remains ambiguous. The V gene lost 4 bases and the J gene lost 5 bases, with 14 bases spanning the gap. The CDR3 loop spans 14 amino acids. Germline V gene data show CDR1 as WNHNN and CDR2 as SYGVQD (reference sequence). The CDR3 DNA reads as TGCGCCAGCAGTGCAACGGGTCTCGGGACTGAAGCTTTCTTT. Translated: CASSATGLGTEAFF.

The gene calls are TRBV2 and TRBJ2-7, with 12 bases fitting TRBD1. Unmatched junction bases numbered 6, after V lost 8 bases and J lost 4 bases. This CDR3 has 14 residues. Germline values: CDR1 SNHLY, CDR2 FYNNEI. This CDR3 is CASCRDRGRYEQYF. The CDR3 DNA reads TGTGCCAGCTGTCGGGACAGGGGGCGTTACGAGCAGTACTTC.

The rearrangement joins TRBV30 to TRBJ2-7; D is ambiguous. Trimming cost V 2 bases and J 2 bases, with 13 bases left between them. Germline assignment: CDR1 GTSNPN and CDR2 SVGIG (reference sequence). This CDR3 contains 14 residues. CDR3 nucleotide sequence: TGTGCCTGGAGTCTCGCCGGAGAGACCTACGAGCAGTACTTC. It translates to CAWSLAGETYEQYF. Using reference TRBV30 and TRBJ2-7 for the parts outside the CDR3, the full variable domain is SQTIHQWPATLVQPVGSPLSLECTVEGTSNPNLYWYRQAAGRGLQLLFYSVGIGQISSEVPQNLSASRPQDRQFILSSKKLLLSDSGFYLCAWSLAGETYEQYFGPGTRLTVT.

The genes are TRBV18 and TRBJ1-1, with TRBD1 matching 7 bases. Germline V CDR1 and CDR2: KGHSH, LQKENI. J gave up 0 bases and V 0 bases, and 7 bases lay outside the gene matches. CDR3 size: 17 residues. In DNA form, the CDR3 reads TGTGCCAGCTCACCACCTCGGCCCGGGACAGTGAACACTGAAGCTTTCTTT. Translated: CASSPPRPGTVNTEAFF.

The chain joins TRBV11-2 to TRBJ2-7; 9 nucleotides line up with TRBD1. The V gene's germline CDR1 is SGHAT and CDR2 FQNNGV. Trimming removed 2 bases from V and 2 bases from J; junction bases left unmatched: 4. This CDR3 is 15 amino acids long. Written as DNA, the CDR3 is TGTGCCAGCAGCTTAATAGGGACAGGGACCTACGAGCAGTACTTC. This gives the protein CASSLIGTGTYEQYF.

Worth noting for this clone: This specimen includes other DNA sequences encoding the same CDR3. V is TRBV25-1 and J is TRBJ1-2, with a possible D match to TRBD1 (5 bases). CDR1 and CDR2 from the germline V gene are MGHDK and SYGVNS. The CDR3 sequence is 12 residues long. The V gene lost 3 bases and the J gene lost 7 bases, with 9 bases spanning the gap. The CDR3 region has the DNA TGTGCCAGCAGTGAGGGGGGGTCTGGCTACACCTTC. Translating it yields CASSEGGSGYTF.